Here is one T cell receptor (beta chain) with its context. Antigen unknown. This sample stems from a study of cytomegalovirus exposure and HLA in healthy donors. Study conclusions and caveats: The classifier reportedly diagnosed cytomegalovirus status with high specificity and sensitivity.

The method was immunoSEQ multiplex PCR; TCRdb's version includes in-frame clones alone and lacks a portion of them. This table has 200,000 or so clones, approximately 88% appearing once. This CDR3 is built from 11 residues. Germline loops: CDR1 MNHNS, CDR2 SASEGT. Deletions cut 7 bases from V and 2 bases from J, with 6 bases between. The specimen sequenced was PBMCs. The rearrangement joins TRBV6-1 to TRBJ2-7; D is unresolved. This receptor was identified in a young man in good health and CMV-seropositive. The CDR3 here is CASIAAYEQYF. The CDR3 nucleotides are TGTGCCAGCATCGCAGCCTACGAGCAGTACTTC.